This TCR beta chain was captured by sequencing in a study of HIV-infected children after antiretroviral therapy interruption. Study details: Samples from the continuous-treatment group were taken at weeks 0, 48 and 150.

The TCR library was built from RNA with a 3' RACE protocol and unique molecular identifiers. TCRdb recomputed calls from the 3' RACE reads with MiXCR, one row per CDR3 protein. The data show around 47,000 distinct CDR3 sequences, around 4.5% seen once. This clonotype was found many times. Treatment in this sample: PENTA 11 planned treatment interruption arm or continuous ART arm. Naive CD4+ CD45RA+ CD45RO- T cells were FACS-sorted from thawed PBMCs. V shed 5 bases and J shed 5 bases, with 8 bases lying between them. The CDR3 runs to 12 residues. The chain combines TRBV12-3 or TRBV12-4 with TRBJ2-3, with D maybe TRBD2 (5 bases). The sequence was collected from a pool of human donors with HIV. This material consisted of CD45RA+ CD4+ T cells from PBMCs, pooled from several time points, taken from a donor given antiretroviral therapy, either interrupted or continuous. Subset denoted: naive CD4+ CD45RA+ CD45RO- T cells. The CDR3 loop is CASSPAGDTQYF. The CDR3 DNA is TGTGCCAGCAGTCCGGCGGGAGATACGCAGTATTTT.